The following is a T cell receptor beta chain sequence with its context. The V gene end was trimmed by 4 bases and the J gene end by 3 bases; junction bases not matched to a gene: 5. Germline assignment: CDR1 SGHNT and CDR2 YENEEA. The CDR3 consists of 15 residues. These data belong to a study of technical replicates of blood from a handful of donors. Produced via immunoSEQ multiplex PCR; TCRdb's table is partial and in-frame only. The sample includes tens of thousands of clones, approximately 96% of them seen just once. This rearrangement joins TRBV11-3 to TRBJ2-7; TRBD2 agrees at 11 bases. The sequenced sample was T cells isolated from PBMCs. The sequence was collected from a human donor in good health. This chain's CDR3 is CASSSVAGGHYEQYF. The DNA of the CDR3 is TGTGCCAGCAGCTCAGTAGCGGGAGGGCACTACGAGCAGTACTTC. Full variable domain (rest looked up from reference TRBV11-3 and TRBJ2-7): EAGVVQSPRYKIIEKKQPVAFWCNPISGHNTLYWYLQNLGQGPELLIRYENEEAVDDSQLPKDRFSAERLKGVDSTLKIQPAELGDSAVYLCASSSVAGGHYEQYFGPGTRLTVT.